Following are 5 T cell receptor beta chains from one sample sequenced in a study of Ad26.COV2.S vaccination and SARS-CoV-2 variants. Libraries were prepared by immunoSEQ multiplex PCR; TCRdb keeps only in-frame clonotypes and omits some of them. The sample shows hundreds of thousands of clones, about 88% of them seen only once. Sample treatment: roughly 20 received Ad26.COV2.S at low or high dose, single or two shots; several received placebo; per-sample allocation not given. All samples were drawn on day 63, counting from the first vaccine or placebo injection. This material consisted of peripheral blood, taken in a trial of Ad26.COV2.S vaccine versus placebo. The receptors derive from a person aged 18 to 65 who received the Ad26.COV2.S COVID-19 vaccine or a placebo.

This clone has only one observation. This specimen includes other DNA sequences encoding the same CDR3. The CDR3 nucleotides read TGTGCCAGCAGTTTGCAGGAGACCCAGTACTTC. Translated, it gives CASSLQETQYF. The chain links TRBV12-3 or TRBV12-4 to TRBJ2-5; no definite D call. The ends were cut back, 3 bases at V and 5 bases at J, with 4 bases in the middle. The CDR3 spans 11 residues.

The gene calls are TRBV7-2 and TRBJ1-5; D might be TRBD1 (6 bases). The V gene lost 2 bases and the J gene lost 4 bases, with 9 bases spanning the gap. The CDR3 runs to 14 residues. Germline values: CDR1 SGHTA, CDR2 FQGNSA. The CDR3: CASSLWGANQPQHF. As DNA, the CDR3 is TGTGCCAGCAGCTTATGGGGGGCAAATCAGCCCCAGCATTTT.

The gene calls are TRBV19 and TRBJ1-1; no firm D call. This CDR3 spans 13 amino acids. Germline CDR1 LNHDA, CDR2 SQIVND (reference sequence). V shed 7 bases and J shed 0 bases, with 9 bases lying between them. The CDR3 loop reads CASKAGLNTEAFF. In DNA form, the CDR3 reads TGTGCCAGTAAAGCAGGATTGAACACTGAAGCTTTCTTT. Full variable domain (outside the CDR3, taken from reference TRBV19 and TRBJ1-1): DGGITQSPKYLFRKEGQNVTLSCEQNLNHDAMYWYRQDPGQGLRLIYYSQIVNDFQKGDIAEGYSVSREKKESFPLTVTSAQKNPTAFYLCASKAGLNTEAFFGQGTRLTVV.

V and J are TRBV2 and TRBJ2-7; a possible D gene is TRBD1 (5 bases). Germline V CDR1 and CDR2: SNHLY, FYNNEI. The CDR3 sequence is 12 residues long. V was shortened by 10 bases and J by 5 bases, with 15 bases between the two germline ends. DNA of the CDR3: TGTGCCACCAGCAGGGTTAGGGACGAGCAGTACTTC. This translates into CATSRVRDEQYF.

V and J are TRBV4-3 and TRBJ1-6; possibly TRBD1 for D (5 bases). Germline CDR1 is LGHNA and CDR2 is YSLEER. The CDR3 runs 15 residues. V was cut by 4 bases and J by 10 bases, with 17 bases left in between. The CDR3 region is CASSRGTDVSSPLHF. The CDR3 DNA reads as TGCGCCAGCAGCCGTGGGACGGATGTCAGCTCACCCCTCCACTTT.